This section outlines one T cell receptor (beta chain) sequence together with its context. TCRdb keeps only in-frame clones here, not all; method: immunoSEQ multiplex PCR. The table has roughly 150,000 clones, approximately 93% seen once; the top ten hold less than 6%. The source of the sample is a study of control samples from healthy donors and cancer patients. V was cut by 4 bases and J by 8 bases, with 21 bases left in between. The CDR3 extends over 16 amino acids. Germline-derived CDR1 and CDR2 are SGHTA and FQGNSA. The gene calls are TRBV7-2 and TRBJ2-1, with D tentatively TRBD1 or TRBD2 (6 bases each). Sequencing was done on a sample of blood. This TCR derives from a man between 18 and 35 years old in good health. CDR3 region: CASSSDSGQGGDEQFF. The CDR3 DNA follows: TGTGCCAGCAGCTCTGACTCGGGACAAGGAGGGGATGAGCAGTTCTTC.